The next 18 T cell receptor beta chains were all read from a single sample in a study of Ad26.COV2.S vaccination and SARS-CoV-2 variants. Sample treatment: about 20 received Ad26.COV2.S at low or high dose, single or two shots; about five received placebo; per-sample allocation not given. Specimen acquisition occurred on day 63 following the initial vaccine or placebo injection. Produced via immunoSEQ multiplex PCR; TCRdb's table is partial and in-frame only. The sample has roughly 320,000 clones, around four fifths seen once; the top ten hold approximately 2.2%. The sample consisted of peripheral blood, taken in a trial of Ad26.COV2.S vaccine versus placebo. The receptors were sampled from a person aged 18-60 years who received the Ad26.COV2.S COVID-19 vaccine or a placebo.

V usage is TRBV4-1 and J usage is TRBJ1-1; 7 bases align to TRBD1. Germline V gene lookup returns CDR1 MGHRA and CDR2 YSYEKL. The CDR3 runs to 15 residues. V was pared by 5 bases and J by 4 bases, with 10 bases of the junction left unmatched. Here the CDR3 reads CASSDRTGPATEAFF. The CDR3 DNA is TGCGCCAGCAGCGACCGGACAGGTCCGGCCACTGAAGCTTTCTTT.

The chain has TRBV7-9 and TRBJ1-2; possible D gene TRBD1, 5 bases. This CDR3 has 16 amino acids. CDR1 SEHNR and CDR2 FQNEAQ come from the germline V gene (reference sequence). V was pared by 2 bases and J by 2 bases, with 15 bases between. CDR3 loop: CASSLKSPSGNYGYTF. The CDR3 DNA is TGTGCCAGCAGCTTAAAAAGCCCCTCAGGGAACTATGGCTACACCTTC.

The J gene is TRBJ2-2, the V gene TRBV11-3; possible D gene TRBD2, 6 bases. Germline V gene lookup returns CDR1 SGHNT and CDR2 YENEEA. The CDR3 is 16 amino acids. Trimming took 1 base from V and 7 from J, leaving 16 bases between them. CDR3 protein: CASSLGSYGGRGELFF. The CDR3 bases are TGTGCCAGCAGCTTAGGCAGCTACGGAGGGCGCGGGGAGCTGTTTTTT.

This chain links TRBV5-5 with TRBJ1-5; D gene ambiguous. Germline lookup yields CDR1 SGHKS and CDR2 YYEKEE (reference sequence). Trimming stripped 0 bases from V and 7 bases from J, with 11 bases between. There are 14 residues in the CDR3. This CDR3 reads CASSLESGEQPQHF. DNA of the CDR3: TGTGCCAGCAGCTTGGAATCAGGAGAACAGCCCCAGCATTTT.

This chain uses TRBV9 with TRBJ2-2; 7 bases line up with TRBD1. There are 14 residues in the CDR3. Germline V CDR1 and CDR2: SGDLS, YYNGEE. Trimming took 4 bases from V and 4 from J; bases not matched to a gene: 4. CDR3 DNA: TGTGCCAGCAGCCCCAACAGGGGCACCGGGGAGCTGTTTTTT. It specifies CASSPNRGTGELFF.

This rearrangement joins TRBV5-1 to TRBJ2-7, with 8 bases fitting TRBD1. Germline CDR1 SGHRS, CDR2 YFSETQ. The CDR3 is 14 amino acids. V gave up 0 bases and J gave up 8 bases; unmatched junction bases: 7. The CDR3 coding sequence is TGCGCCAGCAGCTTGGATGCAGGGGGCTTAAAGCAGTACTTC. Translating gives CASSLDAGGLKQYF. Filled out from reference TRBV5-1 and TRBJ2-7, the complete variable domain reads KAGVTQTPRYLIKTRGQQVTLSCSPISGHRSVSWYQQTPGQGLQFLFEYFSETQRNKGNFPGRFSGRQFSNSRSEMNVSTLELGDSALYLCASSLDAGGLKQYFGPGTRLTVT.

The chain employs TRBV27 and TRBJ1-5; TRBD1 agrees at 7 bases. The length of the CDR3 is 15 residues. Germline V gene sequence: CDR1 MNHEY, CDR2 SMNVEV (reference sequence). Losses at the gene ends were 2 bases for V and 6 bases for J; bases not matched to a gene: 7. This CDR3 is CASSLLRQGGQPQHF. CDR3 nucleotides: TGTGCCAGCAGTTTACTCCGACAGGGAGGTCAGCCCCAGCATTTT.

For this clone: The sample holds other DNA sequences that translate to the same CDR3. This sequence joins TRBV2 and TRBJ1-5; 9 nucleotides match TRBD1. In germline, CDR1 is SNHLY, CDR2 FYNNEI. V lost 6 bases to trimming and J lost 2 bases; unmatched junction nucleotides: 8. The CDR3 sequence is 16 residues long. CDR3 protein: CASSDLRQGGNQPQHF. CDR3 DNA: TGTGCCAGCAGCGACCTGAGACAGGGGGGCAATCAGCCCCAGCATTTT.

The chain recombines TRBV18 with TRBJ2-3; D possibly corresponds to TRBD2 (5 bases). Trimming removed 5 bases at V and 0 bases at J, with 15 bases between. The CDR3 totals 16 residues. In germline, CDR1 is KGHSH, CDR2 LQKENI. In nucleotides, the CDR3 is TGTGCCAGCTCATCAGCCCGGGATCTGAGCACAGATACGCAGTATTTT. Protein product: CASSSARDLSTDTQYF.

This chain links TRBV28 with TRBJ2-1; TRBD1 might be the D (6 bases). CDR1 and CDR2 (germline): MDHEN, SYDVKM. The CDR3 consists of 15 residues. Trimming removed 2 bases at V and 3 bases at J, with 11 bases between. The CDR3 sequence: CASSLAQGFYNEQFF. The CDR3 nucleotides are TGTGCCAGCAGTTTAGCACAGGGATTCTACAATGAGCAGTTCTTC.

This clone is a singleton in its sample. The chain uses TRBV7-2 and TRBJ2-5; 7 nucleotides line up with TRBD1. The CDR3 consists of 14 residues. V was pared by 5 bases and J by 1 base, with 4 bases of the junction left unmatched. Per the germline V gene, CDR1 is SGHTA and CDR2 is FQGNSA. This chain's CDR3 is CASSGRQGQETQYF. The CDR3 region has the DNA TGTGCCAGCAGCGGTCGACAGGGCCAAGAGACCCAGTACTTC.

V and J are TRBV12-5 and TRBJ2-3, with unresolved D. Germline V gives CDR1 LGHNT, CDR2 FRNRAP. The V end lost 5 bases, the J end lost 6 bases, and 9 bases lay between the germline ends. There are 12 residues in the CDR3. DNA for the CDR3: TGTGCTAGTGGTCAAGCGTTCGATACGCAGTATTTT. It encodes CASGQAFDTQYF.

V usage is TRBV28 and J usage is TRBJ2-5; 8 nucleotides agree with TRBD1. This CDR3 is 15 amino acids long. Germline trimming cut 3 bases from V and 5 bases from J; bases unmatched to any gene: 8. The germline V gene has CDR1 MDHEN and CDR2 SYDVKM. The CDR3 region is CASSFPSGGAETQYF. CDR3 bases: TGTGCCAGCAGTTTTCCCTCAGGGGGCGCGGAGACCCAGTACTTC. Looking up the rest from reference TRBV28 and TRBJ2-5 gives the full variable domain: DVKVTQSSRYLVKRTGEKVFLECVQDMDHENMFWYRQDPGLGLRLIYFSYDVKMKEKGDIPEGYSVSREKKERFSLILESASTNQTSMYLCASSFPSGGAETQYFGPGTRLLVL.

The genes are TRBV4-2 and TRBJ2-5; TRBD2 agrees at 12 bases. The CDR3 totals 16 residues. The germline CDR1 and CDR2 sequences are LGHNA and YNFKEQ. Trimming cost V 0 bases and J 7 bases; bases outside gene matches: 6. DNA of the CDR3: TGTGCCAGCAGCCAAGATGAGACTAGCGGGGGCGGGACCCAGTACTTC. Protein product: CASSQDETSGGGTQYF.

This clone was detected only once. The chain combines TRBV5-1 with TRBJ2-2; 9 bases fit TRBD1. Germline V gene data show CDR1 as SGHRS and CDR2 as YFSETQ. CDR3 length: 16 amino acids. V was clipped by 4 bases and J by 4 bases; unmatched bases: 8. CDR3 DNA sequence: TGCGCCAGCAGCGTACACAGGGGGCCTTCCACCGGGGAGCTGTTTTTT. Its translation: CASSVHRGPSTGELFF.

The V call is TRBV9, the J call TRBJ2-2; either TRBD1 or TRBD2 may fit D (5 bases each). The CDR3 runs to 13 residues. The germline gives CDR1 SGDLS, CDR2 YYNGEE. With 4 bases removed from V and 4 bases from J, the gap between germline ends came to 8 bases. Here the CDR3 DNA reads TGTGCCAGCAGCCCGGGGCCCACCGGGGAGCTGTTTTTT. It encodes CASSPGPTGELFF.

This clone was seen a handful of times. The genes are TRBV5-1 and TRBJ1-2, with D unresolved. Germline CDR1 is SGHRS and CDR2 is YFSETQ. The V and J ends lost 0 bases and 8 bases respectively, with 14 bases between them. This CDR3 has 14 amino acids. The CDR3 is CASSLEAPAGGYTF. The CDR3 region has the DNA TGCGCCAGCAGCTTGGAAGCACCCGCGGGCGGCTACACCTTC.

The rearrangement uses TRBV9 and TRBJ2-3, with 13 bases fitting TRBD2. The CDR3 totals 20 residues. Germline V gene sequence: CDR1 SGDLS, CDR2 YYNGEE. V shed 3 bases and J 0 bases; nucleotides not matched to a gene: 13. CDR3 protein: CASSARTSGGAGSSTDTQYF. CDR3 DNA: TGTGCCAGCAGCGCCAGGACTAGCGGGGGAGCGGGATCTAGCACAGATACGCAGTATTTT.